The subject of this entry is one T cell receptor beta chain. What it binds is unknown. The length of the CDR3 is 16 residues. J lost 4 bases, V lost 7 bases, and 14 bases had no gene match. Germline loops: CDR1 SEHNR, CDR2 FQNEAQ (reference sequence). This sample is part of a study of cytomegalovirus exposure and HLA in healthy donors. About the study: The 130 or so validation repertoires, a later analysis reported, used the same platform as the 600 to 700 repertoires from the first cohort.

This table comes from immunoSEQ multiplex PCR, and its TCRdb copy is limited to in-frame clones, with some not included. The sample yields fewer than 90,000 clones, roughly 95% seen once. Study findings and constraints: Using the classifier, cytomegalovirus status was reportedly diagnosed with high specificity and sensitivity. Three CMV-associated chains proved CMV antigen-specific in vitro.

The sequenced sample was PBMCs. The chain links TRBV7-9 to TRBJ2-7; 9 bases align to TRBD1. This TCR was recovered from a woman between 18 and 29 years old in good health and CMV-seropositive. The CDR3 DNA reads TGTGCCAGCACCCCCCCGTCTTCCGGGACAGGGTACGAGCAGTACTTC. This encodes CASTPPSSGTGYEQYF.